Reported below is one T cell receptor beta chain. Its antigen remains unidentified. The data were obtained in a study of cytomegalovirus exposure and HLA in healthy donors. At the level of the study: The same platform as the approximately 660 first-cohort repertoires was used for the 120 validation repertoires, a later analysis reported.

Regarding the study as a whole: First-cohort TCR clusters were later found to tend to co-occur in the 120 or so validation repertoires. For cytomegalovirus status, the classifier reportedly gave diagnoses with high specificity and sensitivity.

Repertoires were generated with immunoSEQ multiplex PCR, while TCRdb's copy carries only in-frame clones and drops some. The sample yields 100,000 to 150,000 clones, approximately 95% seen once. The germline CDR1 and CDR2 sequences are MDHEN and SYDVKM. The CDR3 length is 11 residues. V was shortened by 7 bases and J by 7 bases, with 10 bases between the two germline ends. The chain is built from TRBV28 and TRBJ1-1; D unresolved. The clonotype was recovered from a man between 18 and 29 years old in good health and CMV-seronegative. The material sequenced was PBMCs. In DNA form, the CDR3 reads TGTGCCAGCAACCGAGCAATTGAAGCTTTCTTT. Translating gives CASNRAIEAFF.